Below are 22 T cell receptor beta chains sequenced from a single sample in a study of glioma-infiltrating T cells after dendritic cell vaccination. Data came from immunoSEQ multiplex PCR; TCRdb stores just in-frame clones and leaves some out. The profile shows fewer than 30,000 clones, nearly 90% of them singletons. Noted time point: after dendritic cell vaccination, including at tumor progression/relapse. Sequences were derived from blood, sampled after dendritic cell vaccination. Source of these receptors: a human donor with glioblastoma.

The rearrangement joins TRBV5-4 to TRBJ2-1; 11 bases align to TRBD2. Germline values: CDR1 SGHNT, CDR2 YYREEE (reference sequence). The CDR3 runs to 15 residues. V dropped 0 bases and J dropped 10; count of bases not matched to a gene: 6. CDR3 protein: CASSLGASGGMEQFF. The CDR3 nucleotides are TGTGCCAGCAGCTTGGGAGCTAGCGGGGGGATGGAGCAGTTCTTC.

The chain links TRBV5-5 to TRBJ1-4; a weak D match, TRBD1 (6 bases). The CDR3 loop spans 14 amino acids. Trimming removed 3 bases at V and 3 bases at J, with 9 bases between. Germline V gene sequence: CDR1 SGHKS, CDR2 YYEKEE (reference sequence). CDR3 nucleotide sequence: TGTGCCAGCAGCTCGGGGGGGCCTAATGAAAAACTGTTTTTT. This sequence encodes CASSSGGPNEKLFF.

The chain is built from TRBV30 and TRBJ2-7, with D tentatively TRBD1 (6 bases). The CDR3 is 12 residues long. CDR1 is GTSNPN, CDR2 SVGIG, per germline (reference sequence). The ends were cut back, 5 bases at V and 3 bases at J, with 11 bases in the middle. The CDR3 region has the DNA TGTGCCTGGGAGGGGGTAAGCTACGAGCAGTACTTC. This translates into CAWEGVSYEQYF.

The V and J genes are TRBV11-2 and TRBJ2-5, with TRBD2 identical over 10 bases. The J call is in doubt because the DNA end fits TRBJ2-7 better. The CDR3 is made up of 16 amino acids. Germline CDR1 and CDR2: SGHAT and FQNNGV. The CDR3 is CASSFASGGRSYEQYF. The CDR3 DNA reads as TGTGCCAGCAGCTTTGCTAGCGGGGGTAGATCCTACGAGCAGTACTTC.

The V gene is TRBV5-8, the J gene TRBJ1-4; a possible D gene is TRBD1 (6 bases). The length of the CDR3 is 15 residues. Trimming left V 4 bases short and J 3 bases short, with 13 bases between. CDR1 is SGHTS and CDR2 is YDEGEE in the germline V gene. The CDR3 here is CASSTQGIANEKLFF. The CDR3 region has the DNA TGTGCCAGCAGCACACAGGGTATTGCTAATGAAAAACTGTTTTTT.

The chain joins TRBV15 to TRBJ2-3, with TRBD2 matching over 12 bases. Germline CDR1 LNHNV, CDR2 YYDKDF (reference sequence). The CDR3 is 16 residues long. With 2 bases clipped from V and 1 base from J, the junction kept 1 base outside the gene matches. Here the CDR3 DNA reads TGTGCCACCAGCAGACGACTAGCGGGGGGCACAGATACGCAGTATTTT. Its protein product is CATSRRLAGGTDTQYF.

In regard to this clone: Within the sample, other DNA sequences also encode this same CDR3. CDR3 DNA: TGTGCCAGCAGCTTATCCCCACAGGGGACTGAAGCTTTCTTT. Translated: CASSLSPQGTEAFF. The gene calls are TRBV7-6 and TRBJ1-1; 7 bases agree with TRBD1. CDR3 size: 14 residues. V was clipped by 2 bases and J by 5 bases; unmatched bases: 5. Germline CDR1 and CDR2: SGHVS and FNYEAQ.

This clone was counted a single time. The chain links TRBV5-1 to TRBJ1-3, with D perhaps TRBD1 (5 bases). Trimming took off 2 bases at V and 0 bases at J, with 12 bases between the two ends. Germline CDR1 reads SGHRS; CDR2 reads YFSETQ. The CDR3 sequence is 16 residues long. CDR3 DNA sequence: TGCGCCAGCAGCTTATTACAGGTGCGCTCTGGAAACACCATATATTTT. Protein product: CASSLLQVRSGNTIYF. The whole variable domain, remainder taken from reference TRBV5-1 and TRBJ1-3, is KAGVTQTPRYLIKTRGQQVTLSCSPISGHRSVSWYQQTPGQGLQFLFEYFSETQRNKGNFPGRFSGRQFSNSRSEMNVSTLELGDSALYLCASSLLQVRSGNTIYFGEGSWLTVV.

In nucleotides, the CDR3 is TGTGCCAGCAGTGGGGCGACGGGGACAGGAAAAAATGCCTACGAGCAGTACTTC. It codes for CASSGATGTGKNAYEQYF. V is TRBV25-1 and J is TRBJ2-7, with TRBD1 matching over 8 bases. This CDR3 contains 18 residues. J was trimmed by 2 bases and V by 4 bases; bases with no gene match: 16. CDR1 and CDR2 (germline): MGHDK, SYGVNS.

This sequence joins TRBV6-5 and TRBJ1-5; D gene ambiguous. The V gene lost 2 bases and the J gene lost 7 bases, with 6 bases spanning the gap. The CDR3 loop spans 12 amino acids. Germline assignment: CDR1 MNHEY and CDR2 SVGAGI. The chain's CDR3 is CASSYPGQPQHF. The CDR3 coding sequence is TGTGCCAGCAGTTACCCGGGACAGCCCCAGCATTTT.

J is TRBJ1-4 and V is TRBV19; weak D call: TRBD1 (5 bases). This CDR3 comprises 14 residues. V dropped 6 bases and J dropped 5 bases, with 13 bases sitting between them. The V gene's germline CDR1 is LNHDA and CDR2 SQIVND (reference sequence). CDR3 sequence (DNA): TGTGCCAGTAGACCACAGGCCAAAAATGAAAAACTGTTTTTT. This sequence encodes CASRPQAKNEKLFF.

To note about this clone: The junction shows a germline mismatch at one end, possibly a read error. The genes are TRBV4-1 and TRBJ1-3, with D perhaps matching TRBD1 (5 bases). The CDR3 extends over 17 amino acids. CDR1 and CDR2 (germline): MGHRA, YSYEKL. This chain's CDR3 is CASSPKLGQSSRNTIYF. As DNA, the CDR3 is TGCGCCAGCAGCCCCAAGTTGGGGCAATCCTCTAGAAACACCATATATTTT.

The gene calls are TRBV5-4 and TRBJ2-3; 8 bases fit TRBD2. V dropped 4 bases and J dropped 1; count of bases not matched to a gene: 5. The V gene's germline CDR1 is SGHNT and CDR2 YYREEE (reference sequence). The CDR3 extends over 15 amino acids. The DNA for the CDR3 is TGTGCCAGCAGCCTCGGGACTAGACGCACAGATACGCAGTATTTT. Protein product: CASSLGTRRTDTQYF.

The gene calls are TRBV7-9 and TRBJ1-6; D unresolved. The CDR3 spans 12 residues. The V gene lost 3 bases and the J gene lost 12 bases, with 9 bases spanning the gap. The germline CDR1 and CDR2 sequences are SEHNR and FQNEAQ (reference sequence). This chain's CDR3 is CASSFIEGPLHF. In DNA, the CDR3 is TGTGCCAGCAGCTTTATCGAGGGACCCCTCCACTTT.

The V call is TRBV7-2, the J call TRBJ2-2, with 8 nucleotides matching TRBD2. V trimming: 6 bases; J trimming: 0 bases; junction bases outside the gene matches: 6. Germline-derived CDR1 and CDR2 are SGHTA and FQGNSA. This CDR3 comprises 16 residues. The CDR3 DNA reads as TGTGCCAGCAGTTCTAAGACTAGCGCGAACACCGGGGAGCTGTTTTTT. Protein sequence: CASSSKTSANTGELFF.

This rearrangement joins TRBV30 to TRBJ2-7; 9 bases fit TRBD1. The CDR3 loop spans 14 amino acids. Germline V gives CDR1 GTSNPN, CDR2 SVGIG (reference sequence). Trimming cost V 7 bases and J 2 bases; bases outside gene matches: 9. The CDR3 coding sequence is TGTGCCTTCAAGGGACAGGGCAATACCTACGAGCAGTACTTC. This sequence encodes CAFKGQGNTYEQYF.

V gene TRBV5-6 combines with J gene TRBJ1-2; 9 nucleotides align to TRBD1. Trimming removed 2 bases from V and 5 bases from J; junction bases left unmatched: 7. CDR3 size: 15 residues. Germline V CDR1 and CDR2: SGHDT, YYEEEE. DNA of the CDR3: TGTGCCAGCAGCTTCCGACAGGGGGAGAGGTATGGCTACACCTTC. Its translation is CASSFRQGERYGYTF.

The chain is built from TRBV5-1 and TRBJ1-5; D perhaps matches TRBD1 (6 bases). The V and J ends lost 0 bases and 7 bases respectively, with 11 bases between them. From germline, CDR1 is SGHRS and CDR2 YFSETQ. The CDR3 is 14 residues long. CDR3 sequence reads: CASSLAAGEQPQHF. The CDR3 DNA sequence: TGCGCCAGCAGCTTGGCAGCAGGGGAGCAGCCCCAGCATTTT.

The CDR3 is CASKRSRNQPQHF. Written as DNA, the CDR3 is TGTGCCAGCAAAAGGAGTAGAAATCAGCCCCAGCATTTT. The chain employs TRBV6-5 and TRBJ1-5, with D unresolved. Germline assignment: CDR1 MNHEY and CDR2 SVGAGI. V was trimmed by 7 bases and J by 4 bases, leaving 11 bases between them. The length of the CDR3 is 13 residues.

The J gene is TRBJ1-1, the V gene TRBV27; D unresolved. Germline CDR1 and CDR2: MNHEY and SMNVEV (reference sequence). Trimming cost V 2 bases and J 1 base, with 5 bases left between them. This CDR3 has 13 residues. CDR3 sequence (DNA): TGTGCCAGCAGTTTAGGCGGGAACACTGAAGCTTTCTTT. This gives the protein CASSLGGNTEAFF.

The chain couples TRBV5-1 to TRBJ1-1, with a tentative D call TRBD1 (6 bases). Germline V gives CDR1 SGHRS, CDR2 YFSETQ. The CDR3 has 17 amino acids. V lost 5 bases and J lost 3, with 23 bases in between. CDR3 in amino acids: CASRPNPAQGIDTEAFF. CDR3 nucleotide sequence: TGCGCCAGCAGACCTAACCCCGCACAGGGAATAGACACTGAAGCTTTCTTT.

About this clone itself: At one end the junction does not follow the germline gene, possibly because of a read error. This sample includes further DNA sequences coding for the same CDR3. This rearrangement joins TRBV13 to TRBJ1-6; TRBD1 is a possible D gene (6 bases). The CDR3 is 16 residues long. The germline gives CDR1 PRHDT, CDR2 FYEKMQ (reference sequence). The CDR3 coding sequence is TGTGCCAGCAGCTCCCGGGACAACCCTAATAATTCCCCCCTCCACTTT. Translation: CASSSRDNPNNSPLHF.